These 9 T cell receptor beta chains came from one sample sequenced in a study of cytomegalovirus exposure and HLA in healthy donors. Use of 60 Vbeta and 13 Jbeta primers characterized the PCR. Using immunoSEQ multiplex PCR, the repertoire was profiled, and TCRdb retains in-frame clones only, with some absent. The sample lists hundreds of thousands of clones, approximately 90% seen once, with about 1% in the top ten. Sequencing was done on a sample of PBMCs. Receptors were obtained from a young woman in good health and CMV-seronegative.

The rearrangement uses TRBV2 and TRBJ2-7; perhaps TRBD2 as D (5 bases). Germline V gene lookup returns CDR1 SNHLY and CDR2 FYNNEI. Trimming pared 7 bases from V and 6 bases from J, leaving 13 bases between. The CDR3 covers 12 residues. CDR3 sequence: CASTLGSTEQYF. The CDR3, as DNA: TGTGCCAGCACCTTGGGGAGTACCGAGCAGTACTTC.

The V call is TRBV5-8, the J call TRBJ2-7; 8 bases fit TRBD1. CDR3 length: 14 residues. V was pared by 4 bases and J by 4 bases, with 7 bases of the junction left unmatched. The germline V gene encodes CDR1 SGHTS and CDR2 YDEGEE. CDR3 region: CASSLGQGSYEQYF. The CDR3 nucleotides read TGTGCCAGCAGCCTAGGACAGGGTAGTTACGAGCAGTACTTC.

This chain connects TRBV18 to TRBJ2-7; TRBD1 aligns across 9 bases. After removal of 3 bases from V and 3 bases from J, the junction contained 9 bases not matched to a gene. Per germline, CDR1 KGHSH and CDR2 LQKENI. The CDR3 length is 16 residues. CDR3 DNA sequence: TGTGCCAGCTCACCTACAACACCGGGACAGGGCTACGAGCAGTACTTC. Translated, it gives CASSPTTPGQGYEQYF.

The gene calls are TRBV27 and TRBJ2-5, with 7 bases lining up with TRBD2. The CDR3 spans 11 residues. Trimming at V came to 3 bases and at J to 9 bases, leaving 1 base not matched to a gene. Germline lookup yields CDR1 MNHEY and CDR2 SMNVEV (reference sequence). The CDR3 DNA reads TGTGCCAGCAGTTTGGGGGGGGCCCAGTACTTC. Residues: CASSLGGAQYF.

The chain carries TRBV10-3 and TRBJ1-2; 10 bases agree with TRBD1. CDR1 ENHRY and CDR2 SYGVKD come from the germline V gene. The ends lost 3 bases at V and 2 bases at J; junction bases unmatched: 9. The CDR3 length is 17 residues. In DNA, the CDR3 is TGTGCCATCAGTGAAAGCGGGACAGGGGTCTTGAACTATGGCTACACCTTC. The encoded protein is CAISESGTGVLNYGYTF.

The chain employs TRBV21-1 and TRBJ2-1; the table's TRBD2 call for D was not verified on the DNA. TRBV21-1 is listed as a pseudogene. CDR3 length: 17 amino acids. As DNA, the CDR3 is TGTGCCAGCAGCAAATTTGGGGAGGGGGTCTCCTACAATGAGCAGTTCTTC. Translating gives CASSKFGEGVSYNEQFF.

This rearrangement joins TRBV7-9 to TRBJ2-5; D uncertain. The V end was cut by 6 bases, the J end by 7 bases, with 18 bases between. The CDR3 has 14 residues. Per the germline V gene, CDR1 is SEHNR and CDR2 is FQNEAQ (reference sequence). CDR3 bases: TGTGCCAGCAGGACACGGAACATGGGTGGGACCCAGTACTTC. This translates into CASRTRNMGGTQYF.

V is TRBV2 and J is TRBJ2-5; D possibly corresponds to TRBD2 (6 bases). V lost 1 base, J lost 5 bases, and 11 bases lay in between. The CDR3 has 14 residues. CDR1 SNHLY and CDR2 FYNNEI come from the germline V gene. The CDR3 bases are TGTGCCAGCAGTGAAGGGGACTCCATGGAGACCCAGTACTTC. The encoded protein is CASSEGDSMETQYF.

The rearrangement uses TRBV5-1 and TRBJ1-6; TRBD1 is a possible D gene (6 bases). The CDR3 is 16 residues long. Germline V gene sequence: CDR1 SGHRS, CDR2 YFSETQ. Trimming pared 0 bases from V and 6 bases from J, leaving 13 bases between. CDR3 loop: CASSLVTGSTNSPLHF. The CDR3 DNA follows: TGCGCCAGCAGCTTGGTTACAGGGTCGACTAATTCACCCCTCCACTTT.